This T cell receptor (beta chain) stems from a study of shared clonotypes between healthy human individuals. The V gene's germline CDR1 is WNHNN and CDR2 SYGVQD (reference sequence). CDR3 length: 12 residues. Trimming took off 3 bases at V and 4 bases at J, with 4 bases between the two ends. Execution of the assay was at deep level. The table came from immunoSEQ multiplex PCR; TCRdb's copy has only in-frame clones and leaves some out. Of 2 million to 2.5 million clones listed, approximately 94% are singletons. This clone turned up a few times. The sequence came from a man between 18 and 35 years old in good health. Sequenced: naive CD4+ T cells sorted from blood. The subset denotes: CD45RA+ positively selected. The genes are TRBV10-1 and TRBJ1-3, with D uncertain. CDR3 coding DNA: TGCGCCAGCAGTGATCTGGGAAACACCATATATTTT. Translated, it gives CASSDLGNTIYF.